This is a list of T cell receptor beta chains from one sample in a study of post-analysis software for immune sequencing data. TCRdb re-called the PCR reads with MiXCR, one entry per CDR3 protein. In the table there are 450,000 to 700,000 distinct CDR3 sequences, 44% of which are singletons. The specimen was blood. The origin of the receptors is a girl aged 5-17 years with multiple sclerosis. The CDR3 runs from the conserved cysteine through the conserved F or W. Each record gives: J gene, V gene, CDR3 protein.

TRBJ1-2 | TRBV7-2 | CASSPQWPHGYTF
TRBJ2-3 | TRBV29-1 | CSVDVNRDTQYF
TRBJ2-3 | TRBV12-3/TRBV12-4 | CASSFAVTDTQYF
TRBJ2-1 | TRBV5-1 | CASSLTAVAGPYNEQFF
TRBJ1-2 | TRBV7-9 | CASSSAGINYGYTF
TRBJ1-2 | TRBV29-1 | CSVEGTPQIRGSGYTF
TRBJ1-2 | TRBV12-3/TRBV12-4 | CASSFATGGVYGYTF
TRBJ1-1 | TRBV5-1 | CASSLVSGRDTEAFF
TRBJ1-1 | TRBV12-3/TRBV12-4 | CASAFGRGNTEAFF
TRBJ2-7 | TRBV6-1 | CASSERGRTYEQYF
TRBJ2-1 | TRBV20-1 | CSAIRGGNEQFF
TRBJ2-1 | TRBV20-1 | CSARVAGNEQFF
TRBJ2-1 | TRBV12-3/TRBV12-4 | CASSGLNEQFF
TRBJ2-1 | TRBV11-2 | CASSSPTGVGYNEQFF
TRBJ2-4 | TRBV5-1 | CASSPTGWGNIQYF
TRBJ2-1 | TRBV3-1 | CASSRRGLDNEQFF
TRBJ1-2 | TRBV6-5 | CATYQGPSRYGYTF
TRBJ2-4 | TRBV6-6 | CASSYSTGGDIQYF
NA | TRBV5-1 | CASRTAQETQYF
TRBJ2-7 | TRBV5-5 | CASSLLFGQDYEQYF
TRBJ2-3 | TRBV7-2 | CASSLALCTRTSTDTQYF
TRBJ2-7 | TRBV6-1 | CACRTGSYEQYF
TRBJ2-7 | TRBV12-3/TRBV12-4 | CASSSKWGGGLEQYF
TRBJ2-3 | TRBV5-1 | CASSLGVLAGVPDTQYF
TRBJ1-4 | TRBV12-3/TRBV12-4 | CASSSPGPNEKLFF
TRBJ2-3 | TRBV29-1 | CSVKSPGTTTDTQYF
TRBJ1-1 | TRBV29-1 | CSVEMTRNTEAFF
TRBJ1-2 | TRBV24-1 | CATSGVGQGYGYTF
TRBJ2-1 | TRBV7-8 | CASSPEPLDNEQFF
TRBJ1-2 | TRBV29-1 | CSVGGRANYGYTF
TRBJ1-1 | TRBV5-1 | CASSLGDVTEAFF
TRBJ2-7 | TRBV12-3/TRBV12-4 | CASSPIPGTSSYEQYF
TRBJ2-7 | TRBV7-9 | CASSLTDGYYEQYF
TRBJ1-5 | TRBV6-5 | CASSHRERQPQHF
TRBJ2-4 | TRBV5-1 | CASSGGQGNVGKNIQYF
TRBJ2-1 | TRBV6-2/TRBV6-3 | CASSPGWGEQFF
TRBJ2-5 | TRBV20-1 | CSARDPSETSGKETQYF
TRBJ2-1 | TRBV20-1 | CSARGLTGGTSGIKFF
TRBJ2-7 | TRBV7-8 | CASSLRRATYEQYF
TRBJ2-1 | TRBV12-3/TRBV12-4 | CASSFAGLAEQFF
TRBJ2-3 | TRBV20-1 | CSARSSGGARDTQYF
TRBJ1-5 | TRBV12-3/TRBV12-4 | CASSPGQGARFQPQHF
TRBJ2-1 | TRBV3-1 | CASSQEFSSCNEQFF
TRBJ2-4 | TRBV7-3 | CASSLILWERGSFLAKNIQYF
TRBJ2-7 | TRBV15 | CATSRRQGYEQYF
TRBJ2-6 | TRBV20-1 | CSASRDGVSGANVLTF
TRBJ2-1 | TRBV4-2 | CASSPAVYNEQFF
TRBJ2-3 | TRBV5-1 | CASSGPPAGDQDTQYF
TRBJ1-6 | TRBV7-2 | CASSTGPISSYNSPLHF
TRBJ2-4 | TRBV12-3/TRBV12-4 | CASSPLAKNIQYF